This paragraph covers one TCR beta chain sequence. Its antigen is still unknown. The entry originates in a study of T cell responses to AZD1222 COVID-19 vaccine. General observations from the study: Epitopes outside B.1.351 and B.1.1.7 mutated regions reportedly drew nearly half of spike TCRs. Repertoires were obtained solely post-peak T cell response. With dominance at 160-218 and 743-854, vaccine-associated CD4 TCRs spanned spike.

This CDR3 has 17 amino acids. With 0 bases removed from V and 5 bases from J, the gap between germline ends came to 17 bases. CDR1 and CDR2 (germline): LGHNA, YSLEER. Assay used: immunoSEQ multiplex PCR; TCRdb lists only in-frame clones, some missing. The table shows 200,000 or so clones, with 92% occurring only once. Sample: peripheral blood, taken on day 0 of AZD1222 vaccination. This clonotype was sampled from an adult in good health. The gene calls are TRBV4-3 and TRBJ2-1; D is perhaps TRBD1 (7 bases). CDR3 protein: CASSQDRGTALHNEQFF. The CDR3 bases are TGCGCCAGCAGCCAAGACCGCGGGACAGCCCTCCACAATGAGCAGTTCTTC.